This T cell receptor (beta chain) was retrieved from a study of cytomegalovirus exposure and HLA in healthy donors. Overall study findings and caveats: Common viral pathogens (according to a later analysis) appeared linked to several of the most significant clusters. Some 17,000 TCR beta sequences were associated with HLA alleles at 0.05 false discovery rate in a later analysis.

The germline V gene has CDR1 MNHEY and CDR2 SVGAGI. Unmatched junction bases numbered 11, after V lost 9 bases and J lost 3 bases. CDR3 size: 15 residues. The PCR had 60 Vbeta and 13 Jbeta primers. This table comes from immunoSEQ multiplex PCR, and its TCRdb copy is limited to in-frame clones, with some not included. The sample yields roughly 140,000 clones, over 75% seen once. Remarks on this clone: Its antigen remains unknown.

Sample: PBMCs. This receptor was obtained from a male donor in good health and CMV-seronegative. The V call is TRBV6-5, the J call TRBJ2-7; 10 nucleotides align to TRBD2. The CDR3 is CASNSGTSANYEQYF. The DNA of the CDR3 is TGTGCCAGTAACTCCGGGACTAGCGCTAACTACGAGCAGTACTTC.